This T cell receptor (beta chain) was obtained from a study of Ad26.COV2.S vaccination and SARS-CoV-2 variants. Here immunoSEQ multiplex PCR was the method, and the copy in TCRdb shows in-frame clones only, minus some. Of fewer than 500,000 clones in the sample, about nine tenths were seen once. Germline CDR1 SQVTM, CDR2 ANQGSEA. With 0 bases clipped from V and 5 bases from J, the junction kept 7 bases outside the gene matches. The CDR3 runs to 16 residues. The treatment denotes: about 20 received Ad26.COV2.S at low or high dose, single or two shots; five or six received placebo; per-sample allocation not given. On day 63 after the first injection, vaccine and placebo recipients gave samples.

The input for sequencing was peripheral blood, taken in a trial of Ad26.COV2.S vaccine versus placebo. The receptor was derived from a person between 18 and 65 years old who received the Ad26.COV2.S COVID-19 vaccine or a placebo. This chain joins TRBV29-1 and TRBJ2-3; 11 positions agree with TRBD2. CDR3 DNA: TGCAGCGTTGAAGATGCACTAGCGGGAGCGGTAGATACGCAGTATTTT. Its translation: CSVEDALAGAVDTQYF.